A selection of T cell receptor beta chains follows, all from one sample in a study of T cell changes during pregnancy in multiple sclerosis. The protocol was immunoSEQ multiplex PCR, while the TCRdb copy is restricted to in-frame clones and leaves out a portion. In the table there are 50,000 to 65,000 clones, over 90% of which are singletons. The specimen was peripheral blood, collected in the first trimester of pregnancy. The receptor set was obtained from a female donor with multiple sclerosis, enrolled in a pregnancy study. CDR3s include the opening cysteine and the closing phenylalanine or tryptophan. Fields, in order: D gene, J gene, V gene, clone size, CDR3 DNA, CDR3 protein. A D gene is named only where the DNA matches it firmly. Rows give clone size only sometimes, using once, few, many, or a class for an expanded clone.

D: NA; J: TRBJ1-1; V: TRBV6-4; size: NA; DNA: TGTGCCAGCAGTCAAGAGCGAAACACTGAAGCTTTCTTT; CDR3: CASSQERNTEAFF
D: NA; J: TRBJ1-1; V: TRBV9; size: NA; DNA: TGTGCCAGCAGCGTACAAGGGAGGGAAGCTTTCTTT; CDR3: CASSVQGREAFF
D: TRBD1; J: TRBJ2-1; V: TRBV7-7; size: NA; DNA: TGTGCCAGCAGCTTCGGCGGACAGGGGAATGAGCAGTTCTTC; CDR3: CASSFGGQGNEQFF
D: NA; J: TRBJ1-1; V: TRBV19; size: few; DNA: TGTGCCAGCTCACAACTACGGAACACTGAAGCTTTCTTT; CDR3: CASSQLRNTEAFF
D: NA; J: TRBJ1-1; V: TRBV30; size: NA; DNA: TGTGCCTGGAGTGTACTACAGGGTGGGATGAACACTGAAGCTTTCTTT; CDR3: CAWSVLQGGMNTEAFF
D: NA; J: TRBJ1-6; V: TRBV11-2; size: few; DNA: TGTGCCAGCAAGAGGCAGGGTAGAAATTCACCCCTCCACTTT; CDR3: CASKRQGRNSPLHF
D: TRBD1; J: TRBJ2-7; V: TRBV27; size: NA; DNA: TGTGCCAGCAAAAAGGGGACAGGGTCGGGAGAGCAGTACTTC; CDR3: CASKKGTGSGEQYF
D: NA; J: TRBJ2-6; V: TRBV18; size: NA; DNA: TGTGCCAGCTCACCACGCGGCGGACTGGGGGCCAACGTCCTGACTTTC; CDR3: CASSPRGGLGANVLTF
D: TRBD1; J: TRBJ1-2; V: TRBV7-2; size: NA; DNA: TGTGCCAGCGGGGACAGACACTATGGCTACACCTTC; CDR3: CASGDRHYGYTF
D: NA; J: TRBJ1-2; V: TRBV11-2; size: NA; DNA: TGTGCCAGCAGCACTCTTCGGAGGGGCTGGGATGGGAACTATGGCTACACCTTC; CDR3: CASSTLRRGWDGNYGYTF
D: NA; J: TRBJ2-5; V: TRBV6-1; size: NA; DNA: TGTGCCAGCAGTGAAGGGACTTACCAAGAGACCCAGTACTTC; CDR3: CASSEGTYQETQYF
D: NA; J: TRBJ2-7; V: TRBV5-4; size: NA; DNA: TGTGCCAGCAGCTTGGCGTGGACAGTGATCTCCTACGAGCAGTACTTC; CDR3: CASSLAWTVISYEQYF
D: NA; J: TRBJ2-5; V: TRBV4-3; size: NA; DNA: TGCGCCAGCAGCCAAGGAGTCCAAGAGACCCAGTACTTC; CDR3: CASSQGVQETQYF
D: TRBD2; J: TRBJ2-1; V: TRBV7-6; size: once; DNA: TGTGCCAGCAGCTTAAGCGGGGGACTCCGGGGTGAGCAGTTCTTC; CDR3: CASSLSGGLRGEQFF
D: NA; J: TRBJ2-2; V: TRBV5-4; size: NA; DNA: TGTGCCAGCAGCTCCAAGGGCGGGGGCCCTTTACGCGGGGAGCTGTTTTTT; CDR3: CASSSKGGGPLRGELFF
D: TRBD1; J: TRBJ1-1; V: TRBV27; size: NA; DNA: TGTGCCAGCAGTCCCAGGGATGGGGACAGGGGAAGGGAAGCTTTCTTT; CDR3: CASSPRDGDRGREAFF
D: NA; J: TRBJ2-7; V: TRBV5-1; size: NA; DNA: TGCGCCAGCAGTTCGGACAGCCGATACGAGCAGTACTTC; CDR3: CASSSDSRYEQYF
D: NA; J: TRBJ1-2; V: TRBV5-4; size: NA; DNA: TGTGCCAGCAGCTCCCCCTTGACGGGCTATGGCTACACCTTC; CDR3: CASSSPLTGYGYTF
D: NA; J: TRBJ2-2; V: TRBV7-2; size: NA; DNA: TGTGCCAGCAGCTTAGTACCAGACCCGGGACTGAACACCGGGGAGCTGTTTTTT; CDR3: CASSLVPDPGLNTGELFF
D: TRBD2; J: TRBJ2-3; V: TRBV2; size: NA; DNA: TGTGCCAGCAGTGTAATAGCGGGGGGGCGGGATACGCAGTATTTT; CDR3: CASSVIAGGRDTQYF
D: NA; J: TRBJ2-4; V: TRBV7-9; size: NA; DNA: TGTGCCAGCAGCTTAGTCCCCCGGGATGCCAAAAACATTCAGTACTTC; CDR3: CASSLVPRDAKNIQYF
D: NA; J: TRBJ2-3; V: TRBV20-1; size: NA; DNA: TGCAGTGCTAACAATCCAGATACGCAGTATTTT; CDR3: CSANNPDTQYF
D: NA; J: TRBJ2-5; V: TRBV7-2; size: NA; DNA: TGTGCCAGCAGCTTAAGCCCGGGTCTCGAGACCCAGTACTTC; CDR3: CASSLSPGLETQYF
D: TRBD2; J: TRBJ2-5; V: TRBV12-5; size: NA; DNA: TGTGCTAGTGGTTTGGACGGGACTAGGCGCCAAGAGACCCAGTACTTC; CDR3: CASGLDGTRRQETQYF
D: NA; J: TRBJ1-5; V: TRBV7-2; size: NA; DNA: TGTGCCAGCAGCTTATACAGGGCAAAAACGAATCAGCCCCAGCATTTT; CDR3: CASSLYRAKTNQPQHF
D: NA; J: TRBJ2-7; V: TRBV4-3; size: NA; DNA: TGCGCCAGCAGCCAAGAGGGCAGGGGATTTTCCGAGCAGTACTTC; CDR3: CASSQEGRGFSEQYF
D: TRBD1; J: TRBJ2-3; V: TRBV11-2; size: once; DNA: TGTGCCAGCAGCCTACAGGGGCACACTGGCACAGATACGCAGTATTTT; CDR3: CASSLQGHTGTDTQYF
D: NA; J: TRBJ1-6; V: TRBV5-1; size: NA; DNA: TGCGCCAGCAGCTTGGGACCCGCGGGCTATAATTCACCCCTCCACTTT; CDR3: CASSLGPAGYNSPLHF
D: TRBD2; J: TRBJ2-7; V: TRBV11-2; size: NA; DNA: TGTGCCAGCAGCTTAGCAGCCCTAGCGGGACACGAGCAGTACTTC; CDR3: CASSLAALAGHEQYF
D: TRBD1; J: TRBJ1-3; V: TRBV5-4; size: NA; DNA: TGTGCCAGCAGCCCAGGGGGGTATTCCGGAAACACCATATATTTT; CDR3: CASSPGGYSGNTIYF
D: NA; J: TRBJ1-1; V: TRBV4-3; size: NA; DNA: TGCGCCAGCAGCCATGCGGACAGGAACACTGAAGCTTTCTTT; CDR3: CASSHADRNTEAFF
D: TRBD1; J: TRBJ1-2; V: TRBV14; size: once; DNA: TGTGCCAGCAGCCAATCTTTGACAGGGGACGGCTACACCTTC; CDR3: CASSQSLTGDGYTF
D: NA; J: TRBJ1-2; V: TRBV6-5; size: NA; DNA: TGTGCCAGCCGACCTGCCAGCAGGGCGGCCTATGGCTACACCTTC; CDR3: CASRPASRAAYGYTF
D: NA; J: TRBJ1-2; V: TRBV18; size: NA; DNA: TGTGCCAGCTCATCCCAGGGAAATGGCTACACCTTC; CDR3: CASSSQGNGYTF
D: NA; J: TRBJ1-1; V: TRBV6-5; size: NA; DNA: TGTGCCAGCAGTCCCCCGGGGGGAGGCACTGAAGCTTTCTTT; CDR3: CASSPPGGGTEAFF
D: TRBD2; J: TRBJ2-3; V: TRBV7-6; size: NA; DNA: TGTGCCAGCAGCTTGGGGACTAGCGGGGCCTTAGATACGCAGTATTTT; CDR3: CASSLGTSGALDTQYF
D: NA; J: TRBJ2-6; V: TRBV11-1; size: NA; DNA: TGTGCCAGCAGCTTTGACTTTAGCTCTGGGGCCAACGTCCTGACTTTC; CDR3: CASSFDFSSGANVLTF
D: NA; J: TRBJ2-3; V: TRBV7-8; size: NA; DNA: TGTGCCAGCAGCTCCATGCGGGGAGATACGCAGTATTTT; CDR3: CASSSMRGDTQYF
D: TRBD1; J: TRBJ2-3; V: TRBV19; size: NA; DNA: TGTGCCAGTGGGGACAGGGGGCGGGCGGATACGCAGTATTTT; CDR3: CASGDRGRADTQYF
D: NA; J: TRBJ2-7; V: TRBV27; size: NA; DNA: TGTGCCAGCAGTCCTTGGGAGGTTCTGAACGAGCAGTACTTC; CDR3: CASSPWEVLNEQYF
D: NA; J: TRBJ2-2; V: TRBV15; size: once; DNA: TGTGCCACCAGCAGAAACGCAGGGACCGGGGAGCTGTTTTTT; CDR3: CATSRNAGTGELFF
D: NA; J: TRBJ1-1; V: TRBV7-3; size: NA; DNA: TGTGCCAGCAGCCGGGGGGGAGGGAACACTGAAGCTTTCTTT; CDR3: CASSRGGGNTEAFF
D: TRBD2; J: TRBJ2-3; V: TRBV5-4; size: NA; DNA: TGTGCCAGCAGCTTTAGGCCCCAGCGGGGGGGCACAGATACGCAGTATTTT; CDR3: CASSFRPQRGGTDTQYF
D: TRBD1; J: TRBJ1-2; V: TRBV25-1; size: NA; DNA: TGTGCCAGCAGTGAACTTCGACAGGGGGTGGATGGCTACACCTTC; CDR3: CASSELRQGVDGYTF
D: NA; J: TRBJ1-6; V: TRBV7-2; size: NA; DNA: TGTGCCAGCAGCTTAGCAGCAACCTATAATTCACCCCTCCACTTT; CDR3: CASSLAATYNSPLHF
D: TRBD1; J: TRBJ1-1; V: TRBV10-3; size: NA; DNA: TGTGCCATCAGTAGGGGGCTAGACACTGAAGCTTTCTTT; CDR3: CAISRGLDTEAFF
D: NA; J: TRBJ1-1; V: TRBV27; size: NA; DNA: TGTGCCAGCGGCGGTCTGGGCACTGAAGCTTTCTTT; CDR3: CASGGLGTEAFF
D: NA; J: TRBJ2-2; V: TRBV13; size: NA; DNA: TGTGCCAGCAGCTTAAAGGGGGAATCGGGTACCGGGGAGCTGTTTTTT; CDR3: CASSLKGESGTGELFF
D: NA; J: TRBJ2-5; V: TRBV18; size: once; DNA: TGTGCCAGCTCACCAGGCGGACGGAGGCAAGAGACCCAGTACTTC; CDR3: CASSPGGRRQETQYF
D: TRBD1; J: TRBJ1-5; V: TRBV18; size: NA; DNA: TGTGCCAGCACAAACCTAGGGGGCGGTCAGCCCCAGCATTTT; CDR3: CASTNLGGGQPQHF
D: NA; J: TRBJ1-6; V: TRBV7-2; size: NA; DNA: TGTGCCAGCAGCCCCGGGACTGTTAGTAATTCACCCCTCCACTTT; CDR3: CASSPGTVSNSPLHF
D: NA; J: TRBJ1-6; V: TRBV4-3; size: NA; DNA: TGCGCCAGCAGCCAAGTCTCGGGGGGAACCTATAATTCACCCCTCCACTTT; CDR3: CASSQVSGGTYNSPLHF